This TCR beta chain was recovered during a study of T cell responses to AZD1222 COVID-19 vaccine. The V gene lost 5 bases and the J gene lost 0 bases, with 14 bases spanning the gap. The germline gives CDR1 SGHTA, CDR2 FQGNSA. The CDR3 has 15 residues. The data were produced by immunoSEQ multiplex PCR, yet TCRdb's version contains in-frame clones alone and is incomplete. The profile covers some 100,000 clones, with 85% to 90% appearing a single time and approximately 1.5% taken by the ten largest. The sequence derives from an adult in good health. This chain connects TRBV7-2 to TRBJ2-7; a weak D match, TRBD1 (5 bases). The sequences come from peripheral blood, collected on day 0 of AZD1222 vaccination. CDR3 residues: CASSLLDIISYEQYF. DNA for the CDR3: TGTGCCAGCAGCCTTCTGGACATAATCTCCTACGAGCAGTACTTC.